What follows is one T cell receptor beta chain and its context. The junction does not match germline at one end; this may be a read error. These data come from a study of early T cells in non-severe SARS-CoV-2 infection. About the research overall: Chains stayed unpaired after sequencing of bulk RNA from unsorted whole blood.

TCRdb re-analysed the 5' RACE reads in MiXCR, keeping a single row per CDR3 protein. This table holds roughly 55,000 distinct CDR3 sequences, around a tenth found once. In germline, CDR1 is SGHTA, CDR2 FQGTGA. The CDR3 is made up of 13 amino acids. The V gene is TRBV7-3, the J gene TRBJ2-6, with D perhaps TRBD2 (5 bases). The source of this sequence is an adult who was a healthcare worker with PCR-confirmed SARS-CoV-2 infection or an uninfected control (not recorded which). Material: whole blood. The CDR3 protein is CASSPLRAYVLTF. CDR3 coding DNA: TGTGCCAGCAGCCCACTGAGGGCCTACGTCCTGACTTTC.